The clone carrying this TCR beta chain appeared once. Its specificity is not known. Clones were sequenced by immunoSEQ multiplex PCR, and TCRdb holds only the in-frame ones, with some missing. The repertoire holds approximately 42,000 clones, with around 89% as singletons. The entry originates in a study of T cell responses to AZD1222 COVID-19 vaccine. General observations from the study: A mostly white British donor set with more females was recruited, and clonal diversity was possibly underestimated. Across the whole spike, CD4 TCRs peaked at regions 160-218 and 743-854. Recipients of AZD1222 seropositive at baseline numbered only five or six.

This receptor was obtained from an adult who received the AZD1222 COVID-19 vaccine. Sequenced here: peripheral blood, sampled 28 days after the second AZD1222 dose.

The CDR3 region is CATSDFSGTGNTGELFF. In nucleotides, the CDR3 is TGTGCCACCAGTGATTTTTCAGGGACAGGAAACACCGGGGAGCTGTTTTTT. This chain joins TRBV24-1 and TRBJ2-2; TRBD1 matches 8 bases. CDR3 length: 17 residues. The ends lost 1 base at V and 2 bases at J; junction bases unmatched: 5. Per germline, CDR1 KGHDR and CDR2 SFDVKD.